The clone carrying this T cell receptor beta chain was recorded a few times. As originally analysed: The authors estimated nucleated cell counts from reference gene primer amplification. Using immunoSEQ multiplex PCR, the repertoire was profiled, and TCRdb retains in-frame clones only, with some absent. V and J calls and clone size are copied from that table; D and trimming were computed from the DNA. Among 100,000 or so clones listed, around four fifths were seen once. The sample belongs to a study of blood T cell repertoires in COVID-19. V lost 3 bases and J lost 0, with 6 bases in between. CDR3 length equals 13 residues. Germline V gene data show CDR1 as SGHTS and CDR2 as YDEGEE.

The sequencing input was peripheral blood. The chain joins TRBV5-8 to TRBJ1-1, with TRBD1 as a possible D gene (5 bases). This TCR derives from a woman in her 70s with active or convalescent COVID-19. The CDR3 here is CASSSDMNTEAFF. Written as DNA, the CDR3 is TGTGCCAGCAGCTCGGACATGAACACTGAAGCTTTCTTT.